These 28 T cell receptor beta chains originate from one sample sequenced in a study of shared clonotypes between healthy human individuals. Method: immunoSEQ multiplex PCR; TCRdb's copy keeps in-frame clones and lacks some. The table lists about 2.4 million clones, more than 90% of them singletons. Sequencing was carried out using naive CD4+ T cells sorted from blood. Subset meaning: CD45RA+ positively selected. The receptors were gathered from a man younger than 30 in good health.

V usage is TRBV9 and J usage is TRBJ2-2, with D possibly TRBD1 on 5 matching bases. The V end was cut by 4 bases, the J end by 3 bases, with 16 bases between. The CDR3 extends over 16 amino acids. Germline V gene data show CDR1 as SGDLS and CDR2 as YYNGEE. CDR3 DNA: TGTGCCAGCAGCCTAAGGTCCGGCAGGGACACCGGGGAGCTGTTTTTT. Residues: CASSLRSGRDTGELFF.

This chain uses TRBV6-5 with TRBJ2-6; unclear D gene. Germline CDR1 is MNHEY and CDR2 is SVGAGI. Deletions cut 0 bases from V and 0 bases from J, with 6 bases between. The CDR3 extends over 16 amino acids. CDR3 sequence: CASSYSFDSGANVLTF. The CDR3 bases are TGTGCCAGCAGTTACTCGTTCGACTCTGGGGCCAACGTCCTGACTTTC.

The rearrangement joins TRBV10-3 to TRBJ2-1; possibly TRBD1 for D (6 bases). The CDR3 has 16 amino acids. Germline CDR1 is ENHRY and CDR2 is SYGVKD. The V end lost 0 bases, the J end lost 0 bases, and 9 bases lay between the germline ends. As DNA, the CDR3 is TGTGCCATCAGTGAGTCAGGGACAAGCTCCTACAATGAGCAGTTCTTC. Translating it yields CAISESGTSSYNEQFF.

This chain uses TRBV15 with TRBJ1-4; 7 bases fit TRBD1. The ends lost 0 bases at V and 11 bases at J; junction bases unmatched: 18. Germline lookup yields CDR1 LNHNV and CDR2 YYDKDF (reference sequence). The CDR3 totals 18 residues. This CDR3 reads CATSRDVRGRKKSEKLFF. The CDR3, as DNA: TGTGCCACCAGCAGAGATGTTAGGGGGCGCAAGAAATCTGAGAAACTGTTTTTT.

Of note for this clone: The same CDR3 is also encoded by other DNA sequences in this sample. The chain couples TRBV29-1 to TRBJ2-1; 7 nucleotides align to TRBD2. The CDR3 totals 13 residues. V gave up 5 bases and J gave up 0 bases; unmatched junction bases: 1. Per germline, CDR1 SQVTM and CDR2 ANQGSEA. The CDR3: CSVRGSSYNEQFF. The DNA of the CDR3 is TGCAGCGTTCGCGGGAGCTCCTACAATGAGCAGTTCTTC.

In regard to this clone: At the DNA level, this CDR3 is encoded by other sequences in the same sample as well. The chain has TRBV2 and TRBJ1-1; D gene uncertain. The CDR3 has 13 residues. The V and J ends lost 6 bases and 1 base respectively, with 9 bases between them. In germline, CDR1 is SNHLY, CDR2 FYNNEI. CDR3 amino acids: CASSADGNTEAFF. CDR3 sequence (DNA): TGTGCCAGCAGCGCGGACGGGAACACTGAAGCTTTCTTT. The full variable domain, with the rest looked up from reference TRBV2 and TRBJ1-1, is EPEVTQTPSHQVTQMGQEVILRCVPISNHLYFYWYRQILGQKVEFLVSFYNNEISEKSEIFDDQFSVERPDGSNFTLKIRSTKLEDSAMYFCASSADGNTEAFFGQGTRLTVV.

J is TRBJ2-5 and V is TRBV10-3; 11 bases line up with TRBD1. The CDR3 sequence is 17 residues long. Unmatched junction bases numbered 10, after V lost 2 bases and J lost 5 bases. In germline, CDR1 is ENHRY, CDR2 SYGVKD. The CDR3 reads CAISENGQGAYGETQYF. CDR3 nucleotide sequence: TGTGCCATCAGTGAGAATGGACAGGGGGCGTATGGGGAGACCCAGTACTTC.

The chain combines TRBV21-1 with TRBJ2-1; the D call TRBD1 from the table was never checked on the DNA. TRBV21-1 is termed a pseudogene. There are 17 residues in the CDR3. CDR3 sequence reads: CASSIRQGMWTYNEQFF. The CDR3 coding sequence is TGTGCCAGCAGCATTAGACAGGGAATGTGGACCTACAATGAGCAGTTCTTC.

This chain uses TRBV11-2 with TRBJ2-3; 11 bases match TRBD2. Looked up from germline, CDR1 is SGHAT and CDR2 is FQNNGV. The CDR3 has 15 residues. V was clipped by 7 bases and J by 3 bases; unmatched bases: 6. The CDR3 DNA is TGTGCCAGCACCTTGGGACTAGCGGCGACAGATACGCAGTATTTT. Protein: CASTLGLAATDTQYF.

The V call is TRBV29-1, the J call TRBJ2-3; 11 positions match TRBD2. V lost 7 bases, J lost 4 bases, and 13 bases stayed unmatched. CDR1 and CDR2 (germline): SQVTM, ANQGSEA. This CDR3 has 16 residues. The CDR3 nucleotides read TGCAGCGCCAGGACTAGCGGGTTTAAGGGACCAGATACGCAGTATTTT. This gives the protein CSARTSGFKGPDTQYF.

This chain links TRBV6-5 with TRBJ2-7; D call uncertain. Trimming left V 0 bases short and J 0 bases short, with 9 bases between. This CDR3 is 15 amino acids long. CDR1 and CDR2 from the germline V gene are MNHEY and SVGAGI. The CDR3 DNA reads TGTGCCAGCAGTTACTCTCGCAGGAGCTCCTACGAGCAGTACTTC. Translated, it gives CASSYSRRSSYEQYF.

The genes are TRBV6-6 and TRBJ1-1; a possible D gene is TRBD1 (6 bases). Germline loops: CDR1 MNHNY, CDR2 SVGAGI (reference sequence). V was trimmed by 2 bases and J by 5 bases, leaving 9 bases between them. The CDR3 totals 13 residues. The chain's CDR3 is CASSYQGRTEAFF. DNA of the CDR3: TGTGCCAGCAGTTACCAGGGGAGGACTGAAGCTTTCTTT.

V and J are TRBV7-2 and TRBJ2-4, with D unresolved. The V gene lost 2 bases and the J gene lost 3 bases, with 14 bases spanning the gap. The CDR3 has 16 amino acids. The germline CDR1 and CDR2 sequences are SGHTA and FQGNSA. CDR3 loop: CASSLRTGLVKNIQYF. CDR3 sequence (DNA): TGTGCCAGCAGCTTAAGAACCGGGTTGGTCAAAAACATTCAGTACTTC.

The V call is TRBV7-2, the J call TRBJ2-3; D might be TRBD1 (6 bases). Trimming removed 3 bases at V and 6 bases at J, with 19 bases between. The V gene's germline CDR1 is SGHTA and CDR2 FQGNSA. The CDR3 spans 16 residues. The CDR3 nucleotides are TGTGCCAGCAGCTTGATGACAGGTCCCACCGGGGATACGCAGTATTTT. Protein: CASSLMTGPTGDTQYF.

The DNA of the CDR3 is TGTGCCAGTAGTAGGGAAGGGGGATTGAACACTGAAGCTTTCTTT. Protein sequence: CASSREGGLNTEAFF. V usage is TRBV19 and J usage is TRBJ1-1; tentative D call: TRBD1 (6 bases). Germline assignment: CDR1 LNHDA and CDR2 SQIVND (reference sequence). Trimming took off 4 bases at V and 0 bases at J, with 12 bases between the two ends. CDR3 size: 15 residues.

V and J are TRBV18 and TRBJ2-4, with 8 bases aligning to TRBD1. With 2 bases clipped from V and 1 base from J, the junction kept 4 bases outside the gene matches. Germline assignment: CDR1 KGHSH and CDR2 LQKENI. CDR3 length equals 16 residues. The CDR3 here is CASSPGQGAAKNIQYF. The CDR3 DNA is TGTGCCAGCTCACCAGGGCAGGGGGCGGCCAAAAACATTCAGTACTTC.

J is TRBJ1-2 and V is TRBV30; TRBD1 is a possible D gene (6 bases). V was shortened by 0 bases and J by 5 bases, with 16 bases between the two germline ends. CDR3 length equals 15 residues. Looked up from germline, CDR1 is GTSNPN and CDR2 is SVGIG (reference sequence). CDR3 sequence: CAWSVNTGPGYGYTF. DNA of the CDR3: TGTGCCTGGAGTGTAAATACAGGGCCAGGGTATGGCTACACCTTC.

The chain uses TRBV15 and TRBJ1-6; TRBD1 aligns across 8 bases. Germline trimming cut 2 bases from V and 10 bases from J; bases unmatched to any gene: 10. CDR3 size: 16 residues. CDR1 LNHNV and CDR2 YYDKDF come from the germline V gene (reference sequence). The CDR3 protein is CATSRPLTGTGSPLHF. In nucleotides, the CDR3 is TGTGCCACCAGCAGACCTCTGACAGGGACAGGCTCACCCCTCCACTTT.

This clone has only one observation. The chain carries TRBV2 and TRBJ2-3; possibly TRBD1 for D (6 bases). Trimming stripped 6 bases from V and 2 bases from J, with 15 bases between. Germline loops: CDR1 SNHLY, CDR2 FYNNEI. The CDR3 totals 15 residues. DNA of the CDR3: TGTGCCAGCAGGGCTCAGGGGTCCCCCACAGATACGCAGTATTTT. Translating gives CASRAQGSPTDTQYF.

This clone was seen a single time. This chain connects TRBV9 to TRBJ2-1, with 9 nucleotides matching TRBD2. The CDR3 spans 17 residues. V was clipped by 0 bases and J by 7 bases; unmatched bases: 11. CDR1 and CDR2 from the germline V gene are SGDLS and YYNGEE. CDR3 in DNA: TGTGCCAGCAGCGTAGGTGGTGAGCGGGGGGCCTTTAATGAGCAGTTCTTC. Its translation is CASSVGGERGAFNEQFF.

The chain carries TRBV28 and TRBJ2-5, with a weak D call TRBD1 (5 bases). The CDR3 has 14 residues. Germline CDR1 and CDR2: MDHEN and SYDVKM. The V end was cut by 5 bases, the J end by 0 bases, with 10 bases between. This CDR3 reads CASSRDSYQETQYF. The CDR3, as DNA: TGTGCCAGCAGTCGAGACAGTTACCAAGAGACCCAGTACTTC. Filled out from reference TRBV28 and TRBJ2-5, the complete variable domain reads DVKVTQSSRYLVKRTGEKVFLECVQDMDHENMFWYRQDPGLGLRLIYFSYDVKMKEKGDIPEGYSVSREKKERFSLILESASTNQTSMYLCASSRDSYQETQYFGPGTRLLVL.

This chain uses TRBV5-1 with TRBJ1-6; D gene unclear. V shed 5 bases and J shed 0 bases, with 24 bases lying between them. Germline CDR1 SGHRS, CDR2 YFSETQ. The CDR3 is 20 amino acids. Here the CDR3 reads CASSLGLRPLQPSYNSPLHF. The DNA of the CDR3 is TGCGCCAGCAGTTTAGGACTCAGGCCCCTCCAACCCTCCTATAATTCACCCCTCCACTTT.

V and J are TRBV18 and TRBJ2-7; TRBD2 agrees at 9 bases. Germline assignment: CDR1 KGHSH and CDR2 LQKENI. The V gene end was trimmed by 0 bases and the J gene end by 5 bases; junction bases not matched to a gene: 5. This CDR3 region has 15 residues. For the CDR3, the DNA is TGTGCCAGCTCACCACCGGCGGGAGGGTTGGACGAGCAGTACTTC. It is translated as CASSPPAGGLDEQYF.

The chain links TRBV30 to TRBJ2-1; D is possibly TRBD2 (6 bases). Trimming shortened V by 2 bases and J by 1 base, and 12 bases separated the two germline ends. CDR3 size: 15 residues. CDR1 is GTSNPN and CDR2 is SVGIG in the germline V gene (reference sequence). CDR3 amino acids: CAWSTGGTSYNEQFF. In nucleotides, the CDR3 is TGTGCCTGGAGTACTGGGGGGACTTCCTACAATGAGCAGTTCTTC.

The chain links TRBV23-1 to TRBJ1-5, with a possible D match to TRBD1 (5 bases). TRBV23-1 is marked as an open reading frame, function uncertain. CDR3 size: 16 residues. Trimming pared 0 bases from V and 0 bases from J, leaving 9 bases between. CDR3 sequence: CASSQSERGSNQPQHF. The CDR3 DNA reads TGCGCCAGCAGTCAATCAGAGAGGGGTAGCAATCAGCCCCAGCATTTT.

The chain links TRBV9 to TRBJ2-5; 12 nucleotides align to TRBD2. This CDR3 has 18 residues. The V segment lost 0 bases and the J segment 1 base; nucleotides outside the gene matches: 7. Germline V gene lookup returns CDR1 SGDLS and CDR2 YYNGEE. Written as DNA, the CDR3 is TGTGCCAGCAGCGTAGCTAGCGGGGGGGCATCTCCCCAAGAGACCCAGTACTTC. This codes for CASSVASGGASPQETQYF.

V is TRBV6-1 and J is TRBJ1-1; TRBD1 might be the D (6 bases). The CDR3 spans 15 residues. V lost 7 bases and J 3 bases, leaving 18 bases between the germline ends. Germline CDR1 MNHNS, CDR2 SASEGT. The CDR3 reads CASTLKIKGDTEAFF. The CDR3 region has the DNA TGTGCCAGCACCCTGAAGATTAAGGGGGACACTGAAGCTTTCTTT.

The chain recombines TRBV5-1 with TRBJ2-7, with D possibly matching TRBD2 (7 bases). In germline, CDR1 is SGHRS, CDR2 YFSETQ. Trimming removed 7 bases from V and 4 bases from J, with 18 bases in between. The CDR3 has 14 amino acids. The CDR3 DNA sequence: TGCGCCAGCTGGGGGGGACAAAGTCCGTACGAGCAGTACTTC. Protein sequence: CASWGGQSPYEQYF.